These T cell receptor beta chains were read from a single sample in a study of beta chain features in type 1 diabetes. This table comes from immunoSEQ multiplex PCR, and its TCRdb copy is limited to in-frame clones, with some not included. Of roughly 150,000 clones in the sample, approximately 10% are singletons; the top ten hold 2% to 2.5%. Sequenced material: central memory CD4+ T cells from blood. These receptors were collected from a man aged 18 to 30 in good health. Each CDR3 is given with its conserved first and last residue. The D gene is left open where the match is weak. Only part of the rows carry a size: once, few, many, or a class if the clone is expanded.

V: TRBV28; D: TRBD1; J: TRBJ2-7; size: few; DNA: TGTGCCAGCAGTTCACCGGGACAGGGAGCCTACGAGCAGTACTTC; CDR3: CASSSPGQGAYEQYF
V: TRBV14; D: .; J: TRBJ1-5; size: many; DNA: TGTGCCAGCAGCCAATGGGGGGGACAGCCCCAGCATTTT; CDR3: CASSQWGGQPQHF
V: TRBV6-5; D: .; J: TRBJ1-1; size: .; DNA: TGTGCCAGCAGTTACGCTGGACAGCGAGTGACTGAAGCTTTCTTT; CDR3: CASSYAGQRVTEAFF
V: TRBV5-1; D: TRBD1; J: TRBJ2-1; size: few; DNA: TGCGCCAGCAGCCCCTTGCTGGGACAGGGGGCGAGGGATGAGCAGTTCTTC; CDR3: CASSPLLGQGARDEQFF
V: TRBV4-3; D: TRBD1; J: TRBJ2-1; size: few; DNA: TGCGCCAGCAGCCTGGAGAAAGGGACAGGGAGTGTTTCCTACAATGAGCAGTTCTTC; CDR3: CASSLEKGTGSVSYNEQFF
V: TRBV29-1; D: .; J: TRBJ2-7; size: many; DNA: TGCAGCGTTGCTATCACAACCTACGAGCAGTACTTC; CDR3: CSVAITTYEQYF
V: TRBV5-1; D: .; J: TRBJ1-1; size: few; DNA: TGCGCCAGCAGCTTGGCCCCAGGGGACACTGAAGCTTTCTTT; CDR3: CASSLAPGDTEAFF
V: TRBV9; D: TRBD2; J: TRBJ2-7; size: few; DNA: TGTGCCAGCAGCGTAGGGACTAGCGGCCTGTACGAGCAGTACTTC; CDR3: CASSVGTSGLYEQYF
V: TRBV7-2; D: .; J: TRBJ1-2; size: many; DNA: TGTGCCAGCAGCCTGAACTATGGCTACACCTTC; CDR3: CASSLNYGYTF
V: TRBV5-1; D: .; J: TRBJ1-2; size: .; DNA: TGCGCCAGCAGCTTGGCCGGCAGGGGATATGGCTACACCTTC; CDR3: CASSLAGRGYGYTF
V: TRBV28; D: .; J: TRBJ2-3; size: few; DNA: TGTGCCAGCAGGCCACGAAGGTGGGGAGATACGCAGTATTTT; CDR3: CASRPRRWGDTQYF
V: TRBV5-1; D: .; J: TRBJ2-7; size: .; DNA: TGCGCCAGCAGCTTGGGTTCTAGCCTCTACGAGCAGTACTTC; CDR3: CASSLGSSLYEQYF
V: TRBV21-1; D: .; J: TRBJ2-7; size: few; DNA: TGTGCCAGCAGCAAAGCGCTCGGGGGGAATGACTACGAGCAGTACTTC; CDR3: CASSKALGGNDYEQYF
V: TRBV27; D: TRBD1; J: TRBJ2-4; size: few; DNA: TGTGCCAGCGGGGGACAGGGGTCCAAAGGAGCCAAAAACATTCAGTACTTC; CDR3: CASGGQGSKGAKNIQYF
V: TRBV4-3; D: TRBD2; J: TRBJ2-5; size: few; DNA: TGCGCCAGCAGCCAACATAATAGCGGGAGGCAGGAGACCCAGTACTTC; CDR3: CASSQHNSGRQETQYF
V: TRBV4-3; D: .; J: TRBJ2-7; size: .; DNA: TGCGCCAGCAGCCAGCTCGGGGGAGGAAGCTACGAGCAGTACTTC; CDR3: CASSQLGGGSYEQYF
V: TRBV15; D: .; J: TRBJ2-5; size: few; DNA: TGTGCCACCAGCAGAGACCGCGGGGGCCTGGAGACCCAGTACTTC; CDR3: CATSRDRGGLETQYF
V: TRBV6-5; D: TRBD1; J: TRBJ1-5; size: few; DNA: TGTGCCAGCAGTCGGGACAGTCCCAATCAGCCCCAGCATTTT; CDR3: CASSRDSPNQPQHF
V: TRBV21-1; D: .; J: TRBJ2-5; size: .; DNA: TGTGCCAGCAGCCTTCCTAGACAAGAGACCCAGTACTTC; CDR3: CASSLPRQETQYF
V: TRBV7-9; D: .; J: TRBJ2-6; size: .; DNA: TGTGCCAGCACCGAATTGTGGGGGAGAGGAGCTGGGGCCAACGTCCTGACTTTC; CDR3: CASTELWGRGAGANVLTF
V: TRBV27; D: TRBD1; J: TRBJ1-2; size: few; DNA: TGTGCCAGCAGCCGACAGGGCGGTGGCTACACCTTC; CDR3: CASSRQGGGYTF
V: TRBV5-4; D: .; J: TRBJ2-2; size: .; DNA: TGTGCCAGCTCCCCTAGGCTGGACACCGGGGAGCTGTTTTTT; CDR3: CASSPRLDTGELFF
V: TRBV12-5; D: TRBD2; J: TRBJ2-3; size: .; DNA: TGTGCTAGTGGTTTGGTTCCACTAGCGAGCACAGATACGCAGTATTTT; CDR3: CASGLVPLASTDTQYF
V: TRBV7-9; D: TRBD2; J: TRBJ2-1; size: many; DNA: TGTGCCAGCAGCTTCGGCCTTAGCGGGAACCTCAATGAGCAGTTCTTC; CDR3: CASSFGLSGNLNEQFF
V: TRBV29-1; D: .; J: TRBJ2-5; size: few; DNA: TGCAGCGCTAAACTAGGACAAGAGACCCAGTACTTC; CDR3: CSAKLGQETQYF
V: TRBV4-3; D: TRBD1; J: TRBJ2-6; size: few; DNA: TGCGCCAGCAGCCAAGAGAGGACAGGGACTGGGGCCAACGTCCTGACTTTC; CDR3: CASSQERTGTGANVLTF
V: TRBV5-1; D: .; J: TRBJ2-1; size: .; DNA: TGCGCCAGCAGCTCCCAAGGCCCCAGCTCCTACAATGAGCAGTTCTTC; CDR3: CASSSQGPSSYNEQFF
V: TRBV9; D: .; J: TRBJ1-1; size: .; DNA: TGTGCCAGCAGCGTAGAGCCCGTGGCTGAAGCTTTCTTT; CDR3: CASSVEPVAEAFF